One and the same sample provided the 10 T cell receptor beta chains below, sequenced in a study of cytomegalovirus exposure and HLA in healthy donors (dated by TCRdb to about 2017). Libraries were made using the immunoSEQ multiplex PCR assay. This is the immuneACCESS table as TCRdb keeps it, with only in-frame sequences that have V and J called. A part of the clones is gone; compared with another copy, unresolved V genes explain less than half, and the rest is unexplained. The sample contains 150,000 to 200,000 clones, more than 70% of them found a single time. Clones ranked in the top ten supply 2.5% to 3.5% of the sample. The material sequenced was PBMCs. The receptors stem from a man between 18 and 29 years old in good health and CMV-seronegative.

The rearrangement joins TRBV27 to TRBJ2-1; a possible D gene is TRBD2 (6 bases). V shed 5 bases and J shed 1 base, with 15 bases lying between them. The CDR3 has 16 residues. In germline, CDR1 is MNHEY, CDR2 SMNVEV (reference sequence). As DNA, the CDR3 is TGTGCCAGCAGTGCCCGTGGGGGGTTGTCCTACAATGAGCAGTTCTTC. Encoded protein: CASSARGGLSYNEQFF.

This chain joins TRBV18 and TRBJ2-1, with D maybe TRBD2 (5 bases). This CDR3 comprises 15 residues. Trimming cost V 2 bases and J 4 bases, with 12 bases left between them. Germline values: CDR1 KGHSH, CDR2 LQKENI. For the CDR3, the DNA is TGTGCCAGCTCACCAAATGGTGGCGGGTACAATGAGCAGTTCTTC. It codes for CASSPNGGGYNEQFF.

CDR3 DNA: TGTGCCAGCAGTGAATATCCCAGGGTGACCGGGGAGCTGTTTTTT. It encodes CASSEYPRVTGELFF. The rearrangement links TRBV6-1 to TRBJ2-2; weak D call: TRBD1 (5 bases). Per germline, CDR1 MNHNS and CDR2 SASEGT. CDR3 length equals 15 residues. The germline V and J ends were trimmed by 2 bases and 5 bases, with 12 bases remaining between them.

V usage is TRBV6-1 and J usage is TRBJ2-3; 9 nucleotides line up with TRBD1. In germline, CDR1 is MNHNS, CDR2 SASEGT. V lost 4 bases and J lost 6; bases outside the gene matches: 8. The CDR3 consists of 15 residues. The chain's CDR3 is CASSVAGTGKDTQYF. CDR3 DNA sequence: TGTGCCAGCAGTGTAGCCGGGACAGGGAAGGATACGCAGTATTTT.

The CDR3, as DNA: TGCAGCGTTAACACCTACAATGAGCAGTTCTTC. It specifies CSVNTYNEQFF. The chain employs TRBV29-1 and TRBJ2-1; D is ambiguous. Germline CDR1 is SQVTM and CDR2 is ANQGSEA. Trimming removed 5 bases from V and 2 bases from J, with 4 bases in between. CDR3 length equals 11 residues.

V is TRBV5-1 and J is TRBJ1-2; 9 bases are a match to TRBD1. The ends lost 6 bases at V and 7 bases at J; junction bases unmatched: 7. The V gene's germline CDR1 is SGHRS and CDR2 YFSETQ. The CDR3 loop spans 13 amino acids. CDR3 residues: CASTTGGQVGYTF. In DNA form, the CDR3 reads TGCGCCAGCACTACAGGGGGCCAGGTTGGCTACACCTTC.

This clone came up once. This chain joins TRBV27 and TRBJ1-2, with D possibly being TRBD1 (6 bases). The CDR3 contains 15 residues. Per the germline V gene, CDR1 is MNHEY and CDR2 is SMNVEV (reference sequence). The V gene lost 0 bases and the J gene lost 5 bases, with 13 bases spanning the gap. The CDR3 region has the DNA TGTGCCAGCAGTTTATCTGGGGGCCCCGGATATGGCTACACCTTC. It codes for CASSLSGGPGYGYTF.

This clone was recorded a few times. This chain uses TRBV7-9 with TRBJ2-5, with TRBD1 matching 7 bases. The length of the CDR3 is 14 residues. Looked up from germline, CDR1 is SEHNR and CDR2 is FQNEAQ (reference sequence). After removal of 3 bases from V and 2 bases from J, the junction contained 3 bases not matched to a gene. The DNA for the CDR3 is TGTGCCAGCAGCTTGGGACAGTGGCAAGAGACCCAGTACTTC. Protein sequence: CASSLGQWQETQYF.

The chain links TRBV5-6 to TRBJ2-3; unclear D gene. The CDR3 consists of 12 residues. Trimming cost V 2 bases and J 1 base, with 2 bases left between them. The germline V gene encodes CDR1 SGHDT and CDR2 YYEEEE. CDR3 DNA sequence: TGTGCCAGCAGCTTCGGCACAGATACGCAGTATTTT. Its translation: CASSFGTDTQYF. The whole variable domain, filled in from reference TRBV5-6 and TRBJ2-3, reads DAGVTQSPTHLIKTRGQQVTLRCSPKSGHDTVSWYQQALGQGPQFIFQYYEEEERQRGNFPDRFSGHQFPNYSSELNVNALLLGDSALYLCASSFGTDTQYFGPGTRLTVL.

This clone occurred once. The V and J genes are TRBV19 and TRBJ1-1; perhaps TRBD1 as D (5 bases). CDR3 length: 12 amino acids. Trimming removed 5 bases from V and 5 bases from J, with 9 bases in between. Germline CDR1 reads LNHDA; CDR2 reads SQIVND (reference sequence). The CDR3 loop is CASSPEGTEAFF. In DNA form, the CDR3 reads TGTGCCAGTAGTCCGGAGGGGACTGAAGCTTTCTTT.